These 10 T cell receptor beta chains came from one sample sequenced in a study of blood T cell repertoires in COVID-19. Measured with immunoSEQ multiplex PCR; TCRdb has only the in-frame clones, and not every one. The sample yields roughly 300,000 clones, approximately 90% seen once. Specimen: PBMCs or T cells enriched from blood (not recorded which). The receptors originated from a woman between 18 and 30 years old who had recovered from COVID-19.

V is TRBV27 and J is TRBJ1-2, with D maybe TRBD1 (6 bases). CDR1 is MNHEY, CDR2 SMNVEV, per germline (reference sequence). With 0 bases removed from V and 4 bases from J, the gap between germline ends came to 15 bases. CDR3 length: 16 residues. The CDR3 DNA reads as TGTGCCAGCAGTTTATCCCTCAGGGGTAAAGTCTATGGCTACACCTTC. Its translation: CASSLSLRGKVYGYTF.

The chain uses TRBV4-2 and TRBJ2-1, with no clear D. The CDR3 runs to 16 residues. The germline V and J ends were trimmed by 4 bases and 0 bases, with 13 bases remaining between them. Germline lookup yields CDR1 LGHNA and CDR2 YNFKEQ. The CDR3 loop is CASSPNLRSSYNEQFF. The CDR3 coding sequence is TGTGCCAGCAGCCCCAACTTACGGAGCTCCTACAATGAGCAGTTCTTC.

The genes are TRBV7-2 and TRBJ1-1; D gene unclear. Looked up from germline, CDR1 is SGHTA and CDR2 is FQGNSA. V lost 5 bases, J lost 1 base, and 8 bases lay in between. CDR3 length: 13 amino acids. CDR3 region: CASSLSSNTEAFF. CDR3 nucleotides: TGTGCCAGCAGCCTAAGTTCGAACACTGAAGCTTTCTTT.

The chain has TRBV5-1 and TRBJ1-1; 8 positions agree with TRBD1. Germline CDR1 reads SGHRS; CDR2 reads YFSETQ. This CDR3 is built from 15 residues. Trimming took 4 bases from V and 2 from J; bases not matched to a gene: 7. CDR3 loop: CASSQLTGENTEAFF. CDR3 bases: TGCGCCAGCAGCCAACTGACAGGGGAAAACACTGAAGCTTTCTTT.

This rearrangement joins TRBV6-4 to TRBJ2-3, with D tentatively TRBD2 (5 bases). V lost 5 bases to trimming and J lost 6 bases, with 18 bases between them. The germline V gene has CDR1 MRHNA and CDR2 SNTAGT. CDR3 length: 15 residues. The CDR3 DNA sequence: TGTGCCAGCAGTATCATGGCCTCGAGAGGGGATACGCAGTATTTT. It encodes CASSIMASRGDTQYF.

The chain carries TRBV24-1 and TRBJ2-1, with 12 bases matching TRBD1. With V trimmed by 3 bases and J by 5 bases, 4 bases remained unmatched. The CDR3 has 16 amino acids. Germline V gives CDR1 KGHDR, CDR2 SFDVKD. In nucleotides, the CDR3 is TGTGCCACCAGTGATGGGGGGACAGGGGGCCACAATGAGCAGTTCTTC. Its translation: CATSDGGTGGHNEQFF.

This clone turned up a few times. This chain joins TRBV7-3 and TRBJ2-2, with 8 bases that match TRBD1. Germline CDR1 SGHTA, CDR2 FQGTGA. The CDR3 has 14 amino acids. V shed 5 bases and J 6 bases; nucleotides not matched to a gene: 5. The CDR3 bases are TGTGCCAGCAGCCCTCGGACAGGGCCCGGGGAGCTGTTTTTT. Translating gives CASSPRTGPGELFF.

The chain couples TRBV25-1 to TRBJ1-1, with 10 bases fitting TRBD1. Germline CDR1 reads MGHDK; CDR2 reads SYGVNS. This CDR3 comprises 14 residues. J lost 3 bases, V lost 11 bases, and 9 bases had no gene match. The CDR3 DNA sequence: TGTGCCGCGACAGGGGGCTATGGGTACACTGAAGCTTTCTTT. This translates into CAATGGYGYTEAFF.

The V call is TRBV5-1, the J call TRBJ2-7; the match to TRBD2 covers 10 bases. In germline, CDR1 is SGHRS, CDR2 YFSETQ. V was clipped by 4 bases and J by 4 bases; unmatched bases: 8. The length of the CDR3 is 15 residues. The CDR3 region is CASSLLAGIGYEQYF. In nucleotides, the CDR3 is TGCGCCAGCAGCCTACTAGCGGGGATAGGTTACGAGCAGTACTTC. Full variable domain (rest looked up from reference TRBV5-1 and TRBJ2-7): KAGVTQTPRYLIKTRGQQVTLSCSPISGHRSVSWYQQTPGQGLQFLFEYFSETQRNKGNFPGRFSGRQFSNSRSEMNVSTLELGDSALYLCASSLLAGIGYEQYFGPGTRLTVT.

As for this clone: The sample carries other DNA sequences with the same CDR3. V usage is TRBV7-2 and J usage is TRBJ1-5; D is unclear. V lost 1 base and J lost 4, with 5 bases in between. The CDR3 runs to 13 residues. Germline CDR1 reads SGHTA; CDR2 reads FQGNSA. CDR3 nucleotides: TGTGCCAGCAGCTTAGAGCTTAATCAGCCCCAGCATTTT. Amino acids: CASSLELNQPQHF.